The next 21 T cell receptor beta chains were all read from a single sample in a study of T cell responses to AZD1222 COVID-19 vaccine. The assay was immunoSEQ multiplex PCR, and TCRdb's table has in-frame clones only and misses some. Of 150,000 to 200,000 clones detected, approximately 94% appear once; the ten largest clones hold around 1.6%. The sample was peripheral blood, taken 28 days after the second AZD1222 dose. Every receptor here comes from an adult who received the AZD1222 COVID-19 vaccine.

The gene calls are TRBV28 and TRBJ1-1; D perhaps matches TRBD1 (6 bases). This CDR3 spans 15 amino acids. The ends were cut back, 6 bases at V and 3 bases at J, with 17 bases in the middle. CDR1 is MDHEN and CDR2 is SYDVKM in the germline V gene. DNA of the CDR3: TGTGCCAGCAGACCTCCTCGAGGGGGAGACACTGAAGCTTTCTTT. This codes for CASRPPRGGDTEAFF.

The chain recombines TRBV4-1 with TRBJ2-1; TRBD2 matches at 9 bases. Germline CDR1 MGHRA, CDR2 YSYEKL. CDR3 length: 15 residues. The V and J ends lost 5 bases and 10 bases, in that order; junction bases with no gene match: 12. The CDR3 is CASSSRGTSYLEQFF. DNA of the CDR3: TGCGCCAGCAGCTCCCGTGGGACTAGCTATTTGGAGCAGTTCTTC.

J is TRBJ1-2 and V is TRBV6-6; a possible D gene is TRBD1 (6 bases). There are 12 residues in the CDR3. CDR1 and CDR2 from the germline V gene are MNHNY and SVGAGI (reference sequence). V was shortened by 6 bases and J by 6 bases, with 11 bases between the two germline ends. The CDR3 region is CASRKQGHGYTF. The DNA of the CDR3 is TGTGCCAGCAGGAAACAGGGACATGGCTACACCTTC.

V and J are TRBV6-2 or TRBV6-3 and TRBJ2-5; D is unclear. The CDR3 spans 14 residues. CDR1 and CDR2 (germline): MNHEY, SVGEGT. V gave up 4 bases and J gave up 4 bases, with 13 bases separating them. DNA of the CDR3: TGTGCCAGCAGTTTCGGATACAAAGGAGAGACCCAGTACTTC. Translating gives CASSFGYKGETQYF.

This chain links TRBV28 with TRBJ1-5; unclear D gene. V gave up 3 bases and J gave up 10 bases, with 13 bases separating them. The length of the CDR3 is 13 residues. Per germline, CDR1 MDHEN and CDR2 SYDVKM. This chain's CDR3 is CASSFLGVLPQHF. The CDR3 bases are TGTGCCAGCAGTTTTCTCGGTGTATTACCCCAGCATTTT.

The J gene is TRBJ2-5, the V gene TRBV5-6; 8 positions agree with TRBD2. The CDR3 length is 16 residues. Germline V gives CDR1 SGHDT, CDR2 YYEEEE. V shed 0 bases, J shed 2 bases, and the junction held 6 bases outside the gene matches. As DNA, the CDR3 is TGTGCCAGCAGCTTGGTGTCGGGCGGGGGGCAAGAGACCCAGTACTTC. Amino acids: CASSLVSGGGQETQYF. The full variable domain, with the rest looked up from reference TRBV5-6 and TRBJ2-5, is DAGVTQSPTHLIKTRGQQVTLRCSPKSGHDTVSWYQQALGQGPQFIFQYYEEEERQRGNFPDRFSGHQFPNYSSELNVNALLLGDSALYLCASSLVSGGGQETQYFGPGTRLLVL.

The chain is built from TRBV4-1 and TRBJ1-1, with D tentatively TRBD1 (5 bases). CDR1 MGHRA and CDR2 YSYEKL come from the germline V gene. V shed 6 bases and J shed 3 bases, with 23 bases lying between them. The CDR3 totals 17 residues. Written as DNA, the CDR3 is TGCGCCAGCAGGGTTGGAATACGGAAAGGGGTGTACACTGAAGCTTTCTTT. Translating gives CASRVGIRKGVYTEAFF.

The chain uses TRBV28 and TRBJ1-3; D uncertain. V was cut by 3 bases and J by 0 bases, with 21 bases left in between. The CDR3 runs 19 residues. Germline CDR1 is MDHEN and CDR2 is SYDVKM. In DNA, the CDR3 is TGTGCCAGCAGTTTGGATATTTTTAAAGTCTGGTACTCTGGAAACACCATATATTTT. Translation: CASSLDIFKVWYSGNTIYF.

This rearrangement joins TRBV27 to TRBJ2-1; TRBD2 aligns across 8 bases. The V gene's germline CDR1 is MNHEY and CDR2 SMNVEV (reference sequence). Germline trimming cut 10 bases from V and 1 base from J; bases unmatched to any gene: 15. The CDR3 has 17 amino acids. The CDR3 DNA reads TGTGCCACCCCGTCGAGCGGGGGTAGTATTTCCTACAATGAGCAGTTCTTC. This translates into CATPSSGGSISYNEQFF.

The chain joins TRBV5-1 to TRBJ2-3, with TRBD2 identical over 9 bases. Germline assignment: CDR1 SGHRS and CDR2 YFSETQ. This CDR3 is 14 amino acids long. Trimming took 6 bases from V and 0 from J; bases not matched to a gene: 2. The CDR3 spells CASMGTSSTDTQYF. DNA of the CDR3: TGCGCCAGCATGGGGACTAGCAGCACAGATACGCAGTATTTT.

The chain joins TRBV6-1 to TRBJ1-1, with unresolved D. V gave up 3 bases and J gave up 5 bases, with 16 bases separating them. This CDR3 is built from 15 residues. The V gene's germline CDR1 is MNHNS and CDR2 SASEGT. The chain's CDR3 is CASSDFSSGLTEAFF. Here the CDR3 DNA reads TGTGCCAGCAGTGATTTCTCCAGTGGGTTGACTGAAGCTTTCTTT.

The chain couples TRBV12-3 or TRBV12-4 to TRBJ2-7; D not resolved. The CDR3 loop spans 12 amino acids. V lost 5 bases and J 3 bases, leaving 8 bases between the germline ends. CDR3 amino acids: CASSHRRYEQYF. For the CDR3, the DNA is TGTGCCAGCAGTCACCGCCGCTACGAGCAGTACTTC.

The V gene is TRBV30, the J gene TRBJ1-1; no reliable D call. The V end was cut by 1 base, the J end by 11 bases, with 17 bases between. From germline, CDR1 is GTSNPN and CDR2 SVGIG (reference sequence). The length of the CDR3 is 13 residues. This CDR3 reads CAWSGGRYHAAFF. The CDR3 bases are TGTGCCTGGAGTGGAGGACGATACCATGCGGCTTTCTTT.

This rearrangement joins TRBV28 to TRBJ1-4; a weak D match, TRBD1 (5 bases). The CDR3 totals 15 residues. Per germline, CDR1 MDHEN and CDR2 SYDVKM. With 4 bases removed from V and 7 bases from J, the gap between germline ends came to 16 bases. The CDR3 nucleotides read TGTGCCAGCAGTTCTGCAGGGAATCCTCGTGAAAAACTGTTTTTT. Residues: CASSSAGNPREKLFF.

The rearrangement links TRBV6-6 to TRBJ1-3, with no clear D. The CDR3 has 11 residues. V lost 6 bases to trimming and J lost 8 bases, with 8 bases between them. Germline CDR1 MNHNY, CDR2 SVGAGI (reference sequence). The CDR3 loop reads CASRGSDTIYF. Written as DNA, the CDR3 is TGTGCCAGCAGGGGGTCCGACACCATATATTTT.

The CDR3 sequence is CASKSGASRWTGELFF. The DNA for the CDR3 is TGTGCCAGCAAATCGGGGGCAAGCCGGTGGACCGGGGAGCTGTTTTTT. The chain recombines TRBV2 with TRBJ2-2; D may match TRBD1 or TRBD2 (6 bases each). Germline V gene lookup returns CDR1 SNHLY and CDR2 FYNNEI. V lost 7 bases and J lost 5, with 20 bases in between. CDR3 size: 16 residues.

V usage is TRBV27 and J usage is TRBJ2-2; perhaps TRBD2 as D (5 bases). Germline V gene lookup returns CDR1 MNHEY and CDR2 SMNVEV (reference sequence). Trimming left V 3 bases short and J 6 bases short, with 5 bases between. This CDR3 has 12 residues. The CDR3 bases are TGTGCCAGCAGTTTGGACTCCGGGGAGCTGTTTTTT. This translates into CASSLDSGELFF.

The chain joins TRBV7-9 to TRBJ1-1; D uncertain. CDR3 length equals 15 residues. The germline gives CDR1 SEHNR, CDR2 FQNEAQ (reference sequence). V dropped 7 bases and J dropped 1 base, with 16 bases sitting between them. The CDR3 here is CASTKGPGENTEAFF. For the CDR3, the DNA is TGTGCCAGCACCAAAGGCCCGGGAGAGAACACTGAAGCTTTCTTT. Filled out from reference TRBV7-9 and TRBJ1-1, the complete variable domain reads DTGVSQNPRHKITKRGQNVTFRCDPISEHNRLYWYRQTLGQGPEFLTYFQNEAQLEKSRLLSDRFSAERPKGSFSTLEIQRTEQGDSAMYLCASTKGPGENTEAFFGQGTRLTVV.

The chain has TRBV5-1 and TRBJ1-2; a weak D match, TRBD1 (6 bases). This CDR3 has 14 amino acids. Trimming pared 0 bases from V and 3 bases from J, leaving 9 bases between. The V gene's germline CDR1 is SGHRS and CDR2 YFSETQ. CDR3 protein: CASSLEPGDYGYTF. In nucleotides, the CDR3 is TGCGCCAGCAGCTTGGAGCCAGGGGACTATGGCTACACCTTC.

The chain has TRBV28 and TRBJ1-2, with D possibly being TRBD1 (5 bases). Looked up from germline, CDR1 is MDHEN and CDR2 is SYDVKM. The V and J ends lost 0 bases and 2 bases respectively, with 7 bases between them. The CDR3 sequence is 14 residues long. The CDR3 protein is CASSLWRDNYGYTF. Written as DNA, the CDR3 is TGTGCCAGCAGTTTATGGAGGGACAACTATGGCTACACCTTC.

The J gene is TRBJ2-7, the V gene TRBV6-1; D possibly matches TRBD1 or TRBD2 (6 bases each). The V gene lost 2 bases and the J gene lost 2 bases, with 13 bases spanning the gap. Germline CDR1 is MNHNS and CDR2 is SASEGT. The CDR3 length is 15 residues. CDR3 coding DNA: TGTGCCAGCAGTGAACCTGGGGGGCTAGCCTACGAGCAGTACTTC. Protein sequence: CASSEPGGLAYEQYF.